Reported below is one TCR beta chain. TCRdb's table, derived via immunoSEQ multiplex PCR, lists solely in-frame clones and lacks some. In the table there are millions of clones, 95% of which are singletons. The data are from a study of shared clonotypes between healthy human individuals. The sample comprised naive CD4+ T cells sorted from blood. Regarding subset: CD45RA+ positively selected. The origin of this receptor is a man between 18 and 29 years old in good health.

The CDR3 sequence is CASSGRDRGSGEQYF. The CDR3 DNA sequence: TGTGCCAGCAGCGGGAGGGACAGGGGATCGGGCGAGCAGTACTTC. The chain is built from TRBV7-9 and TRBJ2-7; 10 bases match TRBD1. Per the germline V gene, CDR1 is SEHNR and CDR2 is FQNEAQ (reference sequence). Trimming removed 5 bases from V and 6 bases from J; junction bases left unmatched: 10. This CDR3 is built from 15 residues. Drawing the rest from reference TRBV7-9 and TRBJ2-7, the complete variable domain is DTGVSQNPRHKITKRGQNVTFRCDPISEHNRLYWYRQTLGQGPEFLTYFQNEAQLEKSRLLSDRFSAERPKGSFSTLEIQRTEQGDSAMYLCASSGRDRGSGEQYFGPGTRLTVT.